Listed below are T cell receptor beta chains from one sample, sequenced in a study of T and B cells in COVID-19 patients. MiXCR was run by TCRdb on the multiplex PCR reads, yielding one entry per CDR3 protein. The sample has several thousand distinct CDR3 sequences; less than 35% are singletons. The sequencing sample was made of blood. Receptors originate from a human donor with active COVID-19. The donor label of this sample is uncertain. The CDR3 runs from the conserved cysteine through the conserved F or W. D genes are given only for firm matches. Clone size is stated in some rows and not others, as once, few, many or a class when expanded.

V gene: TRBV13
CDR3 length: 15
clone size: large
J gene: TRBJ2-1
D gene: .
CDR3 DNA: TGTGCCAGCAGCTTAGTCGGGAGTCCCTACAATGAGCAGTTCTTC
CDR3 protein: CASSLVGSPYNEQFF

V gene: TRBV30
CDR3 length: 14
clone size: few
J gene: TRBJ1-6
D gene: .
CDR3 DNA: TGTGCCTGGTCCCAGGGTACGGATAATTCACCCCTCCACTTT
CDR3 protein: CAWSQGTDNSPLHF

V gene: TRBV24-1
CDR3 length: 14
clone size: few
J gene: TRBJ2-7
D gene: .
CDR3 DNA: TGTGCCACCAGTTTGGACACATCTCCCTACGAGCAGTACTTC
CDR3 protein: CATSLDTSPYEQYF

V gene: TRBV19
CDR3 length: 14
clone size: medium-sized
J gene: TRBJ2-7
D gene: .
CDR3 DNA: TGTGCCAGTAAGGGGGGAGGGCCGGTTTACGAGCAGTACTTC
CDR3 protein: CASKGGGPVYEQYF

V gene: TRBV6-5
CDR3 length: 18
clone size: few
J gene: TRBJ1-3
D gene: TRBD1
CDR3 DNA: TGTGCCAGCAGTTACTATGGGACAGCTGAAGACTCTGGAAACACCATATATTTT
CDR3 protein: CASSYYGTAEDSGNTIYF

V gene: TRBV5-6
CDR3 length: 15
clone size: .
J gene: TRBJ1-2
D gene: TRBD1
CDR3 DNA: TGTGCCAGCAGCTTCGGGACAGGGATCGACTATGGCTACACCTTC
CDR3 protein: CASSFGTGIDYGYTF

V gene: TRBV5-4
CDR3 length: 16
clone size: .
J gene: TRBJ2-3
D gene: TRBD2
CDR3 DNA: TGCGCCAGCAGCTGGAGTAGCGGGGATTACACAGATACGCAGTATTTT
CDR3 protein: CASSWSSGDYTDTQYF

V gene: TRBV27
CDR3 length: 16
clone size: few
J gene: TRBJ1-2
D gene: .
CDR3 DNA: TGTGCCAGCAGTTTAAAAACCACAGGAGCCGGGTATGGCTACACCTTC
CDR3 protein: CASSLKTTGAGYGYTF

V gene: TRBV20-1
CDR3 length: 14
clone size: .
J gene: TRBJ1-3
D gene: .
CDR3 DNA: TGCAGTGCTAGAAGCTTAGGAGATGGAAACACCATATATTTT
CDR3 protein: CSARSLGDGNTIYF

V gene: TRBV29-1
CDR3 length: 13
clone size: medium-sized
J gene: TRBJ1-2
D gene: .
CDR3 DNA: TGCAGCGCCCGGGACCCTCGGAAGGCCGGCTACACCTTC
CDR3 protein: CSARDPRKAGYTF

V gene: TRBV6-2/TRBV6-3
CDR3 length: 15
clone size: .
J gene: TRBJ2-1
D gene: .
CDR3 DNA: TGTGCCAGCAGTTACGGGGGGGCTGGGAACAATGAGCAGTTCTTC
CDR3 protein: CASSYGGAGNNEQFF

V gene: TRBV10-3
CDR3 length: 14
clone size: .
J gene: TRBJ1-1
D gene: TRBD1
CDR3 DNA: TGTGCCATCAGGACAGGGATAAGGGACACTGAAGCTTTCTTT
CDR3 protein: CAIRTGIRDTEAFF

V gene: TRBV7-9
CDR3 length: 15
clone size: once
J gene: TRBJ1-5
D gene: TRBD1
CDR3 DNA: TGTGCCAGCAGCTTCTCCGGGACAGGGATTCAGCCCCAGCATTTT
CDR3 protein: CASSFSGTGIQPQHF

V gene: TRBV7-9
CDR3 length: 11
clone size: .
J gene: TRBJ1-1
D gene: .
CDR3 DNA: TGTGCCAGCAGCTTAACTGGTGAAGCTTTCTTT
CDR3 protein: CASSLTGEAFF

V gene: TRBV12-3/TRBV12-4
CDR3 length: 18
clone size: .
J gene: TRBJ2-4
D gene: .
CDR3 DNA: TGTGCCAGCAGTTTAGTCGGTAGGGGCACCCTAGCCAAAAACATTCAGTACTTC
CDR3 protein: CASSLVGRGTLAKNIQYF

V gene: TRBV6-5
CDR3 length: 14
clone size: medium-sized
J gene: TRBJ1-3
D gene: .
CDR3 DNA: TGTGCCAGCAGTTACTCTCCCGGGAGAGACACCATATATTTT
CDR3 protein: CASSYSPGRDTIYF

V gene: TRBV19
CDR3 length: 16
clone size: medium-sized
J gene: TRBJ1-5
D gene: .
CDR3 DNA: TGTGCCAGTAGTCCTTCGGGGCCCCCTCGCCATCAGCCCCAGCATTTT
CDR3 protein: CASSPSGPPRHQPQHF

V gene: TRBV6-1
CDR3 length: 14
clone size: .
J gene: TRBJ2-3
D gene: TRBD2
CDR3 DNA: TGTGCTCTTAGCGGGGGACTCCGCACAGATACGCAGTATTTT
CDR3 protein: CALSGGLRTDTQYF

V gene: TRBV6-5
CDR3 length: 13
clone size: few
J gene: TRBJ1-2
D gene: .
CDR3 DNA: TGTGCCATCCAGCAGGGGACTCGGGGTGGCTACACCTTC
CDR3 protein: CAIQQGTRGGYTF

V gene: TRBV19
CDR3 length: 12
clone size: medium-sized
J gene: TRBJ2-7
D gene: TRBD2
CDR3 DNA: TGTGCCAGTGAGGGAACGGGGGGACAGCAGTACTTC
CDR3 protein: CASEGTGGQQYF

V gene: TRBV12-5
CDR3 length: 19
clone size: .
J gene: TRBJ2-2
D gene: TRBD2
CDR3 DNA: TGTGCTAGTGGTTTGGTACTAGGACTAGCGGAGACGAACACCGGGGAGCTGTTTTTT
CDR3 protein: CASGLVLGLAETNTGELFF

V gene: TRBV6-5
CDR3 length: 13
clone size: .
J gene: TRBJ1-1
D gene: TRBD1
CDR3 DNA: TGTGCCAGCAGAGGACAGGGGAATCCTGAAGCTTTCTTT
CDR3 protein: CASRGQGNPEAFF